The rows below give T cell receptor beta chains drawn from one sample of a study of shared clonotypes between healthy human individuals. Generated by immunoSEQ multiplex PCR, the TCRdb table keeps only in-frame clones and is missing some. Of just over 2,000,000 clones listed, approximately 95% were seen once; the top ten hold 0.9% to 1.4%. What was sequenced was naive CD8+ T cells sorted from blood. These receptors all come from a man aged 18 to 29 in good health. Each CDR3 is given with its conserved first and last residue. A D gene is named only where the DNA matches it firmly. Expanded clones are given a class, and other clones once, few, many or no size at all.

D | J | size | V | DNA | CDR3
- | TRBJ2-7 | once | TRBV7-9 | TGTGCCAGCAGCCCTCTCGGGGGAAACTACGAGCAGTACTTC | CASSPLGGNYEQYF
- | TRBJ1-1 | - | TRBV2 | TGTGCCAGCATGAGGAGGGCCTTAGGGGACACTGAAGCTTTCTTT | CASMRRALGDTEAFF
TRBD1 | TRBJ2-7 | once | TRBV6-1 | TGTGCCAGCAGTGCCGGGACAGCGTCCTACGAGCAGTACTTC | CASSAGTASYEQYF
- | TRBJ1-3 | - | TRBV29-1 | TGCAGCGTTGAGTCCAATCGACCCCCGCTTGGAAACACCATATATTTT | CSVESNRPPLGNTIYF
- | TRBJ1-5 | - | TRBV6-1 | TGTGCCAGCAGTGAAGTGGGTGAGGGGAGCAATCAGCCCCAGCATTTT | CASSEVGEGSNQPQHF
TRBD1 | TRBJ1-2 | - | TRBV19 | TGTGCCAGTAGTATCGTTCAGGGGGACCCCTATGGCTACACCTTC | CASSIVQGDPYGYTF
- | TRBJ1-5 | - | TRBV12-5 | TGTGCTAGTGGTCCACAACCAGTGGGGGATCATAGCAATCAGCCCCAGCATTTT | CASGPQPVGDHSNQPQHF
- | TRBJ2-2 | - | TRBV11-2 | TGTGCCAGCAGCTTAGTCCTGGACACCGGGGAGCTGTTTTTT | CASSLVLDTGELFF
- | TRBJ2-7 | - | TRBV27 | TGTGCCAGCAGTATTACAGGGATCCCCTACGAGCAGTACTTC | CASSITGIPYEQYF
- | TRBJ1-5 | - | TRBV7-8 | TGTGCCAGCAGCTTAGCGACGGAAGGGAATCAGCCCCAGCATTTT | CASSLATEGNQPQHF
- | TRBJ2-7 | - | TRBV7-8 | TGTGCCAGCAGCTTACCCGCGGGGTCGGGCGAGCAGTACTTC | CASSLPAGSGEQYF
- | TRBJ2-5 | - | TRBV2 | TGTGCCAGCAGTGAATGGGGCCAGAGCATGTACCAAGAGACCCAGTACTTC | CASSEWGQSMYQETQYF
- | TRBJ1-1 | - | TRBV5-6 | TGTGCCAGCAGCTTTACCCAGAACACTGAAGCTTTCTTT | CASSFTQNTEAFF
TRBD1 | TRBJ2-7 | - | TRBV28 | TGTGCCAGCAGCCCGGGACAGGGATCATCCTACGAGCAGTACTTC | CASSPGQGSSYEQYF
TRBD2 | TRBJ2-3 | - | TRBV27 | TGTGCCAGCAGTTTCTTCGGACTAGCGGGCACAGATACGCAGTATTTT | CASSFFGLAGTDTQYF
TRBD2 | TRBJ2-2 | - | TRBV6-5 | TGTGCCAGCACGTTGGCTAGCGGGGGTACCGGGGAGCTGTTTTTT | CASTLASGGTGELFF
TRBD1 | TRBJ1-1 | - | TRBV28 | TGTGCCAGCAGCCGGACAGGGGCTCGTAGCACTGAAGCTTTCTTT | CASSRTGARSTEAFF
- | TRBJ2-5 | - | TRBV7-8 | TGTGCCAGCAGCTTAAACCCCCCAGGCGGGGAGACCCAGTACTTC | CASSLNPPGGETQYF
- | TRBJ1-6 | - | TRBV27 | TGTGCCAGCAGTACCGGGCCCTATAATTCACCCCTCCACTTT | CASSTGPYNSPLHF
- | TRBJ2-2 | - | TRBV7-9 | TGTGCCAGCAGCTTAGCGGACAGCCCCGGGGAGCTGTTTTTT | CASSLADSPGELFF